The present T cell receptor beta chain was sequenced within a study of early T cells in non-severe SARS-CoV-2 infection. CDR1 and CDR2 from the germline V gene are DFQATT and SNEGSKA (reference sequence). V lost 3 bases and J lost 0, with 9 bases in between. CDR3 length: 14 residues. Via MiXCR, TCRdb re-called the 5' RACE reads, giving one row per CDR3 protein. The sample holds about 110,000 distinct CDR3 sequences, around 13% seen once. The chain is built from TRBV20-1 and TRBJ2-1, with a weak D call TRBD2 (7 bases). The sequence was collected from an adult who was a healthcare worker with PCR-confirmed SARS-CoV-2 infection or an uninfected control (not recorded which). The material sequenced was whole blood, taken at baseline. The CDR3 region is CSASRGGSYNEQFF. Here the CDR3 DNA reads TGCAGTGCTAGTAGGGGGGGCTCCTACAATGAGCAGTTCTTC.